This note documents a single T cell receptor (beta chain) sequence. Reverse transcription of extracted RNA yielded cDNA, which provided the sequencing template. Using immunoSEQ multiplex PCR, the repertoire was profiled, and TCRdb retains in-frame clones only, with some absent. The table lists about 150,000 clones, about 50% of them singletons. Germline V gives CDR1 GTSNPN, CDR2 SVGIG (reference sequence). Trimming took off 4 bases at V and 0 bases at J, with 10 bases between the two ends. The CDR3 totals 15 residues. This sample is drawn from a study of CD8+ T cells in alopecia areata. Looking at the study overall: For the treated group, dosing was oral tofacitinib at 5 to 10 mg twice daily.

Specimens obtained from alopecia areata patients comprised lesional scalp punch biopsies and peripheral blood. The sequence came from a human donor with alopecia areata. The rearrangement links TRBV30 to TRBJ2-6; D is undetermined. The sample consisted of CD8+ T cells sorted from blood, taken at week 0. The CDR3 DNA follows: TGTGCCTGGAAGGACGGAAGCTCTGGGGCCAACGTCCTGACTTTC. As protein: CAWKDGSSGANVLTF.